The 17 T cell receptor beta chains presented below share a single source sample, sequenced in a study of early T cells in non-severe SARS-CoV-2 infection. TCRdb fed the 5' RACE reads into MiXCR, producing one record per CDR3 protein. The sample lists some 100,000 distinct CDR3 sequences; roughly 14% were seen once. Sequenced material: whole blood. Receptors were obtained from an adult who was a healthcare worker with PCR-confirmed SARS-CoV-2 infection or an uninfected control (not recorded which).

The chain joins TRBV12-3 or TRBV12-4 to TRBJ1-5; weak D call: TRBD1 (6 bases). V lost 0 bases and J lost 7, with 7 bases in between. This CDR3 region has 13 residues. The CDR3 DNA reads TGTGCCAGCAGTTTAGCAGGGACACAGCCCCAGCATTTT. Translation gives CASSLAGTQPQHF.

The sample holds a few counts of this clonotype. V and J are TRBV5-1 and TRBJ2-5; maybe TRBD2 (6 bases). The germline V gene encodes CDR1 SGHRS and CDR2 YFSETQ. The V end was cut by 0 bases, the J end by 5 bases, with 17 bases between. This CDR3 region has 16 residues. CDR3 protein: CASSLAPQEGSETQYF. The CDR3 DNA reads TGCGCCAGCAGCTTGGCCCCCCAGGAGGGTTCGGAGACCCAGTACTTC. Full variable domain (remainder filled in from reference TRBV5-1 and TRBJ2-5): KAGVTQTPRYLIKTRGQQVTLSCSPISGHRSVSWYQQTPGQGLQFLFEYFSETQRNKGNFPGRFSGRQFSNSRSEMNVSTLELGDSALYLCASSLAPQEGSETQYFGPGTRLLVL.

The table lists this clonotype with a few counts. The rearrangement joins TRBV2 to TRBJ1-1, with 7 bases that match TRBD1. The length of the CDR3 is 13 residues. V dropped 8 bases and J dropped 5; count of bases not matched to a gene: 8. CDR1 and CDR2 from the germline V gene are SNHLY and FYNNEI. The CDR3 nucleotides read TGTGCCAGCGCCGAGGGGGCTTTGACTGAAGCTTTCTTT. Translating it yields CASAEGALTEAFF.

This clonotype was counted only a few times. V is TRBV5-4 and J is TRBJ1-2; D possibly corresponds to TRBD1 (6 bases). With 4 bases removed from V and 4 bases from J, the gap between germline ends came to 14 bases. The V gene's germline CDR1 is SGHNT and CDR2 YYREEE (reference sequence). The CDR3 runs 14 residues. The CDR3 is CASSKGGLRYGYTF. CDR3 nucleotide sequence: TGTGCCAGCAGCAAGGGGGGCCTTCGCTATGGCTACACCTTC.

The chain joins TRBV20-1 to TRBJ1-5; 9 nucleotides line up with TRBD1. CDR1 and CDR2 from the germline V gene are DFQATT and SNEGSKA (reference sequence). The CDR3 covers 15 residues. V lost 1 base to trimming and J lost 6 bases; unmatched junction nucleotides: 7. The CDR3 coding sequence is TGCAGTGCTAGAGTTGGGGGACAGGGTGGTCAGCCCCAGCATTTT. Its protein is CSARVGGQGGQPQHF.

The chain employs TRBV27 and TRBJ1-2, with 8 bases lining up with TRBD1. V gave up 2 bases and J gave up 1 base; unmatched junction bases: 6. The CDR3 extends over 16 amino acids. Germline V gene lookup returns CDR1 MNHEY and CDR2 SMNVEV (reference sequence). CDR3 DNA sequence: TGTGCCAGCAGTTTACGTGACAGGGGCAGTAACTATGGCTACACCTTC. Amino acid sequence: CASSLRDRGSNYGYTF.

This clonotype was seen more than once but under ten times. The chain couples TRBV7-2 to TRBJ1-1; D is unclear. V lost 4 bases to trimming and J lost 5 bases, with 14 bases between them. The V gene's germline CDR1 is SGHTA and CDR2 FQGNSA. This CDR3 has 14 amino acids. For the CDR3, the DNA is TGTGCCAGCAGCTCCAGTCGGGCCGGGACTGAAGCTTTCTTT. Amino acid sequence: CASSSSRAGTEAFF. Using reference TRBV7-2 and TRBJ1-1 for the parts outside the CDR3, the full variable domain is GAGVSQSPSNKVTEKGKDVELRCDPISGHTALYWYRQSLGQGLEFLIYFQGNSAPDKSGLPSDRFSAERTGGSVSTLTIQRTQQEDSAVYLCASSSSRAGTEAFFGQGTRLTVV.

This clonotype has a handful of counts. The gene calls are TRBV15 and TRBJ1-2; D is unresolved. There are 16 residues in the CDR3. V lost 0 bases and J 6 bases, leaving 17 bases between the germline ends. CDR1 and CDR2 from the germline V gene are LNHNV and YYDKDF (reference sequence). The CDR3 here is CATSRDTGWGSDGYTF. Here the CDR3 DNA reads TGTGCCACCAGCAGAGATACGGGTTGGGGTAGCGATGGCTACACCTTC.

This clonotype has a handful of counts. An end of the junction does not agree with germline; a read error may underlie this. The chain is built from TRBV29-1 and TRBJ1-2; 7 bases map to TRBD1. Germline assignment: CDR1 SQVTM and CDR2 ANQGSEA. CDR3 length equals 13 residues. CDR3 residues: CSVDQGGGYGYIF. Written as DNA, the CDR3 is TGCAGCGTTGACCAGGGGGGAGGCTATGGCTACATCTTC.

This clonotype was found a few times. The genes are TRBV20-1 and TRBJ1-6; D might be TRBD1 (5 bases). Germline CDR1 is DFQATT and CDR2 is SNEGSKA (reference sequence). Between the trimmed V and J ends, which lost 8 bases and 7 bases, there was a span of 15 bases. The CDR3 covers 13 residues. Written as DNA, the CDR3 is TGCAGTCTCCAACGGGGCCCGAATTCACCCCTCCACTTT. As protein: CSLQRGPNSPLHF.

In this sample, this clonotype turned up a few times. The DNA of the CDR3 is TGTGCCAGCAGCGTGAGTCTGGTTACCTCCTACAATGAGCAGTTCTTC. It is translated as CASSVSLVTSYNEQFF. The J gene is TRBJ2-1, the V gene TRBV5-4; D is ambiguous. CDR3 size: 16 residues. Germline V gene sequence: CDR1 SGHNT, CDR2 YYREEE (reference sequence). The germline V and J ends were trimmed by 4 bases and 0 bases, with 14 bases remaining between them.

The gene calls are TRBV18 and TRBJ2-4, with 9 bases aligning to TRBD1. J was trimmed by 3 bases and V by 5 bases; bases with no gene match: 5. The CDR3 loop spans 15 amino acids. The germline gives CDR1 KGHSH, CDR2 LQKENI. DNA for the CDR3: TGTGCCAGCTCAGCAAGGACAGGGGACAAAAACATTCAGTACTTC. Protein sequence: CASSARTGDKNIQYF.

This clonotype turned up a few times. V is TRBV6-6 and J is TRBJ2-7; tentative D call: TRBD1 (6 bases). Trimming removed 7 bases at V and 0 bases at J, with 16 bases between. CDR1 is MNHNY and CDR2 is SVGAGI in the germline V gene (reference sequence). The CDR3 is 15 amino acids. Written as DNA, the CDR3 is TGTGCCAGCAACTCCGGGACATTGAGCTCCTACGAGCAGTACGTC. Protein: CASNSGTLSSYEQYV.

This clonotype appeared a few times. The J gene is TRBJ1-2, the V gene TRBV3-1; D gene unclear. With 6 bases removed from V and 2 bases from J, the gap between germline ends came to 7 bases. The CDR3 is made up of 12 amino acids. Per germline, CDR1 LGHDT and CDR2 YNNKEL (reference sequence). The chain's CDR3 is CASSRRNYGYTF. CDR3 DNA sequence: TGTGCCAGCAGTCGACGGAACTATGGCTACACCTTC.

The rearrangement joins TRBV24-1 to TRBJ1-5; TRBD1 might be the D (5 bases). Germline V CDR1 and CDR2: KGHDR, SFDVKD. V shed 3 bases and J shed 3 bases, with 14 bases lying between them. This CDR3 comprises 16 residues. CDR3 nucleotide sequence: TGTGCCACCAGTGATAGCCTTGGGGGAGCCAATCAGCCCCAGCATTTT. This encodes CATSDSLGGANQPQHF.

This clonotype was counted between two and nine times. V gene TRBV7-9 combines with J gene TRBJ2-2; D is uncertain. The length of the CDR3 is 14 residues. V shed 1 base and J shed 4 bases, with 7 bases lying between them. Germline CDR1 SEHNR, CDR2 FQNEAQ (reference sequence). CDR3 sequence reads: CASSLVAGTGELFF. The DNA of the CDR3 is TGTGCCAGCAGCTTAGTGGCAGGCACCGGGGAGCTGTTTTTT.

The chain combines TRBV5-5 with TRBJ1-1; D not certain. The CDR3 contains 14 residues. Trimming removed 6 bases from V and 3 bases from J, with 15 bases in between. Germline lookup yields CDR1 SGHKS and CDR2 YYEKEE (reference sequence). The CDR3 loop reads CASTAPQRDTEAFF. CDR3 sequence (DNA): TGTGCCAGCACCGCACCCCAGCGGGACACTGAAGCTTTCTTT.